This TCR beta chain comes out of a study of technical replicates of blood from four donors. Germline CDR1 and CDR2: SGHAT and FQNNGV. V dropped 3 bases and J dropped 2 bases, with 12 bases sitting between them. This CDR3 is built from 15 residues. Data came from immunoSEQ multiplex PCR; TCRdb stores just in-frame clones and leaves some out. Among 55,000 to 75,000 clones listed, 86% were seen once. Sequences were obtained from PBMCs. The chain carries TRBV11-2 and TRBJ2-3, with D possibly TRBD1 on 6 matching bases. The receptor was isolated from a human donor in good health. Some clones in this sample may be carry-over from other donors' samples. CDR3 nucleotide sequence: TGTGCCAGCAGCTTCGAATGGACAGCCACAGATACGCAGTATTTT. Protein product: CASSFEWTATDTQYF.